This T cell receptor beta chain is drawn from a study of quantifying T cell responses using KT2 cells. About the study: TCR alpha and beta constant-region primers primed reverse transcription of RNA. Study-level results: KT2 sequence counts showed saturation when very many KT2 cells were spiked in.

This clonotype was seen a few times. Its specificity is not known. Each cDNA got a UMI-containing oligo ligated at its 3' end. The first PCR ran approximately 4 cycles with an equimolar RC1.1 and RC1.2 beta primer mix. Each CDR3 protein gets one entry after TCRdb re-called the UMI-ligation and nested PCR reads with MiXCR. The repertoire holds over 25,000 distinct CDR3 sequences, with around 10% as singletons. CDR3 size: 14 residues. V lost 4 bases, J lost 3 bases, and 4 bases stayed unmatched. The chain combines TRBV12-3 or TRBV12-4 with TRBJ2-7, with 9 bases matching TRBD2. The clonotype originates from a human donor. Sequenced material: PBMCs spiked with cells of the T cell clone KT2. CDR3 sequence (DNA): TGTGCCAGCAGTTGGGGAGCGGGAGGCTACGAGCAGTACTTC. Protein product: CASSWGAGGYEQYF.